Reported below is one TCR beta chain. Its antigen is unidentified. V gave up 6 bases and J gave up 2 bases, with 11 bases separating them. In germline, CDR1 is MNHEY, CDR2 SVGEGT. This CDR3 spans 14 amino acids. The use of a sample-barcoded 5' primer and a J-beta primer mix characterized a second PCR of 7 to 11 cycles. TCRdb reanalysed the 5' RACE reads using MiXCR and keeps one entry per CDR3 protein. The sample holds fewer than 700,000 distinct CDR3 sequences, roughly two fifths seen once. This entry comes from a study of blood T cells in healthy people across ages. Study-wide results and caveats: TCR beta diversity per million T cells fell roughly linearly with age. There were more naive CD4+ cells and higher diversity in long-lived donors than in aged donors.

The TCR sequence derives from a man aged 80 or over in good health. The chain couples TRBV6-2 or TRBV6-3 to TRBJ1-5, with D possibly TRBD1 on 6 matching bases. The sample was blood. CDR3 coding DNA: TGTGCCAGCAGCCCGGACAGCCGCAATCAGCCCCAGCATTTT. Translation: CASSPDSRNQPQHF.